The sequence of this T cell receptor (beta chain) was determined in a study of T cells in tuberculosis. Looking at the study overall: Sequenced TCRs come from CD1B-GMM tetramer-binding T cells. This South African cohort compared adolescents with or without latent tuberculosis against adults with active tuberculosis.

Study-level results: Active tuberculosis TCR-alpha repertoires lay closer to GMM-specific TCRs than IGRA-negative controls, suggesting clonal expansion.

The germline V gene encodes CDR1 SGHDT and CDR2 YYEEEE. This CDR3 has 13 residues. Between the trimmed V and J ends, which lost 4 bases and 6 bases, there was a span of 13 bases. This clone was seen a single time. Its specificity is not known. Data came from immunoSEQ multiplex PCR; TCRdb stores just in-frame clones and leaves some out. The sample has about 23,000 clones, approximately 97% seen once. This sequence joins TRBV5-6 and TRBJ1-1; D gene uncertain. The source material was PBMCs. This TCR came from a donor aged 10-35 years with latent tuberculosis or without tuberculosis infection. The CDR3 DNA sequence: TGTGCCAGCAGCCACGGTAGAACCTCTGAAGCTTTCTTT. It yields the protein CASSHGRTSEAFF.